The 29 T cell receptor beta chains below come from one sample, sequenced in a study of blood T cell repertoires in COVID-19. Profiled with immunoSEQ multiplex PCR; TCRdb holds only in-frame clones, not every one. This table holds around 100,000 clones, roughly 80% found once. Material: peripheral blood. The receptor source for this set is a man aged 50 or older with acute or convalescent COVID-19.

The chain is built from TRBV20-1 and TRBJ2-6; tentative D call: TRBD1 (6 bases). V gave up 3 bases and J gave up 4 bases, with 16 bases separating them. Germline values: CDR1 DFQATT, CDR2 SNEGSKA (reference sequence). This CDR3 is built from 16 residues. The CDR3 nucleotides read TGCAGTGCTAGTTGGGTTTTGGGGGCCGGGGCCAACGTCCTGACTTTC. Its protein product is CSASWVLGAGANVLTF.

V and J are TRBV6-2 or TRBV6-3 and TRBJ1-5; 7 nucleotides agree with TRBD1. Germline assignment: CDR1 MNHEY and CDR2 SVGEGT. Trimming at V came to 6 bases and at J to 1 base, leaving 12 bases not matched to a gene. The CDR3 runs 17 residues. This chain's CDR3 is CASSPDRVEVSNQPQHF. CDR3 in DNA: TGTGCCAGCAGCCCTGACAGGGTAGAAGTGAGCAATCAGCCCCAGCATTTT.

This sequence joins TRBV24-1 and TRBJ1-5; D possibly corresponds to TRBD1 (5 bases). The CDR3 contains 14 residues. V was pared by 3 bases and J by 2 bases, with 7 bases between. Germline V CDR1 and CDR2: KGHDR, SFDVKD. This CDR3 reads CATSDAGGNQPQHF. As DNA, the CDR3 is TGTGCCACCAGTGATGCGGGGGGCAATCAGCCCCAGCATTTT.

This clone was observed a single time. The chain has TRBV6-5 and TRBJ1-3, with D tentatively TRBD1 (6 bases). Germline lookup yields CDR1 MNHEY and CDR2 SVGAGI. The germline V and J ends were trimmed by 4 bases and 4 bases, with 17 bases remaining between them. This CDR3 has 16 residues. CDR3 amino acids: CASSLTGFGSGNTIYF. CDR3 in DNA: TGTGCCAGCAGTTTAACAGGGTTCGGCTCCGGAAACACCATATATTTT.

V and J are TRBV5-1 and TRBJ2-1; the match to TRBD2 covers 9 bases. V gave up 4 bases and J gave up 4 bases; unmatched junction bases: 12. CDR3 length: 17 amino acids. CDR1 is SGHRS, CDR2 YFSETQ, per germline. The CDR3 nucleotides are TGCGCCAGCAGCCCCTACTCAGCGGGGGGAGGGTACAATGAGCAGTTCTTC. Its protein product is CASSPYSAGGGYNEQFF. Complete variable domain (other parts from reference TRBV5-1 and TRBJ2-1): KAGVTQTPRYLIKTRGQQVTLSCSPISGHRSVSWYQQTPGQGLQFLFEYFSETQRNKGNFPGRFSGRQFSNSRSEMNVSTLELGDSALYLCASSPYSAGGGYNEQFFGPGTRLTVL.

Turning to this clone: Within the sample, other DNA sequences also encode this same CDR3. This chain joins TRBV3-1 (or the pseudogene TRBV3-2) and TRBJ1-1; 7 bases are a match to TRBD1. The CDR3 extends over 14 amino acids. Germline assignment: CDR1 LGHDT and CDR2 YNNKEL (reference sequence). After removal of 1 base from V and 5 bases from J, the junction contained 4 bases not matched to a gene. CDR3 nucleotides: TGTGCCAGCAGCCAAGGAGGGGGCCGGACTGAAGCTTTCTTT. Its translation is CASSQGGGRTEAFF.

The count of this clone is one. The chain combines TRBV19 with TRBJ1-2, with D possibly TRBD1 on 5 matching bases. Trimming took 9 bases from V and 8 from J, leaving 31 bases between them. The CDR3 contains 17 residues. Germline-derived CDR1 and CDR2 are LNHDA and SQIVND (reference sequence). The CDR3 nucleotides read TGTGCCAGCTCGCCGAAAACGACAGACTCCTTTCGTATCGGCTACACCTTC. Protein sequence: CASSPKTTDSFRIGYTF.

This sequence joins TRBV9 and TRBJ1-2; D may be TRBD1 (6 bases). V was pared by 5 bases and J by 2 bases, with 16 bases between. The CDR3 is made up of 15 amino acids. From germline, CDR1 is SGDLS and CDR2 YYNGEE. The CDR3 DNA is TGTGCCAGCAGTGCGGGGGGCAACATCAACTATGGCTACACCTTC. This encodes CASSAGGNINYGYTF.

The chain is built from TRBV5-6 and TRBJ1-2, with no clear D. The CDR3 contains 15 residues. V gave up 0 bases and J gave up 4 bases, with 13 bases separating them. Germline V gene sequence: CDR1 SGHDT, CDR2 YYEEEE. Here the CDR3 DNA reads TGTGCCAGCAGCTTGGAGGAGGGATTCGGCTATGGCTACACCTTC. As protein: CASSLEEGFGYGYTF.

The rearrangement links TRBV2 to TRBJ2-3; 9 bases agree with TRBD2. The germline V gene encodes CDR1 SNHLY and CDR2 FYNNEI. This CDR3 has 15 amino acids. Trimming cost V 5 bases and J 1 base; bases outside gene matches: 4. The CDR3: CASSSLAGRTDTQYF. The CDR3 DNA sequence: TGTGCCAGCAGTTCGCTAGCGGGGCGCACAGATACGCAGTATTTT. Together with reference TRBV2 and TRBJ2-3, the CDR3 gives the full variable domain: EPEVTQTPSHQVTQMGQEVILRCVPISNHLYFYWYRQILGQKVEFLVSFYNNEISEKSEIFDDQFSVERPDGSNFTLKIRSTKLEDSAMYFCASSSLAGRTDTQYFGPGTRLTVL.

The rearrangement links TRBV5-1 to TRBJ1-1; D not certain. The CDR3 has 16 residues. With 1 base removed from V and 3 bases from J, the gap between germline ends came to 16 bases. CDR1 and CDR2 from the germline V gene are SGHRS and YFSETQ. CDR3 bases: TGCGCCAGCAGCTTGTTTACGGGGTTGATGGACACTGAAGCTTTCTTT. Translation gives CASSLFTGLMDTEAFF.

The rearrangement uses TRBV6-5 and TRBJ1-2; 7 bases are shared with TRBD1. Per the germline V gene, CDR1 is MNHEY and CDR2 is SVGAGI. V was clipped by 6 bases and J by 3 bases; unmatched bases: 10. CDR3 size: 15 residues. Here the CDR3 reads CASRLTLDRDYGYTF. DNA of the CDR3: TGTGCCAGCAGGCTCACCCTCGACAGGGACTATGGCTACACCTTC.

The gene calls are TRBV5-5 and TRBJ2-4; 8 bases are shared with TRBD1. This CDR3 is built from 17 residues. CDR1 SGHKS and CDR2 YYEKEE come from the germline V gene (reference sequence). The trim removed 4 bases at V and 7 bases at J, leaving 16 bases unmatched. The chain's CDR3 is CASSPSPVGQGGNIQYF. The CDR3, as DNA: TGTGCCAGCAGCCCGTCACCCGTTGGACAGGGTGGGAACATTCAGTACTTC.

This chain links TRBV9 with TRBJ2-2; D unclear. Trimming took off 2 bases at V and 1 base at J, with 6 bases between the two ends. Germline V gene data show CDR1 as SGDLS and CDR2 as YYNGEE. This CDR3 region has 14 residues. The CDR3 reads CASSVTWNTGELFF. The CDR3 DNA reads TGTGCCAGCAGCGTCACATGGAACACCGGGGAGCTGTTTTTT. Full variable domain (outside the CDR3, taken from reference TRBV9 and TRBJ2-2): DSGVTQTPKHLITATGQRVTLRCSPRSGDLSVYWYQQSLDQGLQFLIQYYNGEERAKGNILERFSAQQFPDLHSELNLSSLELGDSALYFCASSVTWNTGELFFGEGSRLTVL.

V usage is TRBV12-3 or TRBV12-4 and J usage is TRBJ1-1, with D perhaps matching TRBD1 (6 bases). The CDR3 contains 12 residues. Trimming removed 7 bases from V and 6 bases from J, with 12 bases in between. The CDR3 loop reads CASTLRQAEAFF. DNA for the CDR3: TGTGCCAGCACCTTGAGACAGGCTGAAGCTTTCTTT.

The chain has TRBV2 and TRBJ1-2; TRBD1 aligns across 9 bases. Per germline, CDR1 SNHLY and CDR2 FYNNEI. V lost 6 bases to trimming and J lost 4 bases; unmatched junction nucleotides: 9. This CDR3 is 15 amino acids long. The CDR3 region is CASRGDRVKGYGYTF. Written as DNA, the CDR3 is TGTGCCAGCAGGGGGGACAGGGTGAAGGGCTATGGCTACACCTTC.

The chain combines TRBV5-6 with TRBJ1-4; D uncertain. The CDR3 runs 14 residues. Germline V lookup: CDR1 SGHDT, CDR2 YYEEEE. Deletions cut 0 bases from V and 6 bases from J, with 9 bases between. The CDR3 DNA follows: TGTGCCAGCAGCTTGGGAGGCTATGATGAAAAACTGTTTTTT. It translates to CASSLGGYDEKLFF. The whole variable domain, remainder taken from reference TRBV5-6 and TRBJ1-4, is DAGVTQSPTHLIKTRGQQVTLRCSPKSGHDTVSWYQQALGQGPQFIFQYYEEEERQRGNFPDRFSGHQFPNYSSELNVNALLLGDSALYLCASSLGGYDEKLFFGSGTQLSVL.

The V and J genes are TRBV3-1 (or the pseudogene TRBV3-2) and TRBJ2-3, with a possible D match to TRBD2 (5 bases). Between the trimmed V and J ends, which lost 1 base and 2 bases, there was a span of 13 bases. Germline V gene data show CDR1 as LGHDT and CDR2 as YNNKEL (reference sequence). This CDR3 is built from 16 residues. This CDR3 is CASSQVARDVTDTQYF. The CDR3 nucleotides are TGTGCCAGCAGCCAAGTAGCCCGGGATGTCACAGATACGCAGTATTTT.

Comment on this clone: One junction end does not reproduce the germline sequence, and a read error may be involved. V gene TRBV2 combines with J gene TRBJ1-4; D remains ambiguous. CDR1 and CDR2 (germline): SNHLY, FYNNEI. The CDR3 runs to 13 residues. CDR3 coding DNA: TGTGCCACCAGTAAGCGTCCTAATGAAAAACTGTTTTTT. Amino acid sequence: CATSKRPNEKLFF.

This rearrangement joins TRBV3-1 (or the pseudogene TRBV3-2) to TRBJ2-3; TRBD2 aligns across 13 bases. The V gene's germline CDR1 is LGHDT and CDR2 YNNKEL (reference sequence). The CDR3 totals 17 residues. V dropped 4 bases and J dropped 2; count of bases not matched to a gene: 6. CDR3 loop: CASSRRLAGGPTDTQYF. In DNA form, the CDR3 reads TGTGCCAGCAGCCGCCGACTAGCGGGGGGACCCACAGATACGCAGTATTTT.

The chain uses TRBV29-1 and TRBJ1-5, with D possibly being TRBD1 (6 bases). V lost 3 bases to trimming and J lost 7 bases, with 13 bases between them. The germline V gene encodes CDR1 SQVTM and CDR2 ANQGSEA. The CDR3 has 13 amino acids. The CDR3 protein is CSVEQGGGQPQHF. CDR3 bases: TGCAGCGTTGAGCAAGGGGGAGGGCAGCCCCAGCATTTT.

Only a few counts were recorded for this clone. J is TRBJ1-2 and V is TRBV15; the match to TRBD1 covers 7 bases. CDR3 length equals 15 residues. The germline CDR1 and CDR2 sequences are LNHNV and YYDKDF (reference sequence). The J segment lost 8 bases and the V segment lost 4 bases, leaving 13 bases of the junction unmatched. The CDR3 sequence is CATSKGRGSYDGYTF. In nucleotides, the CDR3 is TGTGCCACCAGCAAAGGCAGGGGGAGCTATGACGGCTACACCTTC.

The gene calls are TRBV5-1 and TRBJ1-4; D uncertain. The germline V gene encodes CDR1 SGHRS and CDR2 YFSETQ. V was pared by 5 bases and J by 3 bases, with 11 bases between. The CDR3 sequence is 14 residues long. Here the CDR3 reads CASREGRANEKLFF. CDR3 in DNA: TGCGCCAGCAGGGAAGGGAGGGCTAATGAAAAACTGTTTTTT.

The genes are TRBV19 and TRBJ1-1, with D maybe TRBD1 (6 bases). CDR3 size: 12 residues. From germline, CDR1 is LNHDA and CDR2 SQIVND (reference sequence). V lost 8 bases to trimming and J lost 5 bases, with 12 bases between them. CDR3 coding DNA: TGTGCCAGTGCTCCAAGGGGGACTGAAGCTTTCTTT. Translation: CASAPRGTEAFF.

The CDR3 region is CASSDPNQPQHF. CDR3 sequence (DNA): TGTGCCAGCAGTGACCCGAATCAGCCCCAGCATTTT. The V gene is TRBV6-1, the J gene TRBJ1-5; D uncertain. The length of the CDR3 is 12 residues. Germline V gene data show CDR1 as MNHNS and CDR2 as SASEGT. V was cut by 3 bases and J by 4 bases, with 4 bases left in between.

This chain links TRBV5-1 with TRBJ2-1, with TRBD2 identical over 14 bases. V gave up 4 bases and J gave up 2 bases; unmatched junction bases: 11. Germline V gene lookup returns CDR1 SGHRS and CDR2 YFSETQ. CDR3 length: 19 residues. Here the CDR3 DNA reads TGCGCCAGCAGCCCTGTAGGGACTAGCGGGGGACTTACCTACAATGAGCAGTTCTTC. Translating it yields CASSPVGTSGGLTYNEQFF.

The V and J genes are TRBV28 and TRBJ2-5, with D possibly TRBD2 on 6 matching bases. This CDR3 is 16 amino acids long. CDR1 is MDHEN, CDR2 SYDVKM, per germline. V gave up 5 bases and J gave up 1 base, with 17 bases separating them. CDR3 DNA: TGTGCCAGCAGTGGCCCCGAGGAGGGGCCCCAAGAGACCCAGTACTTC. Encoded protein: CASSGPEEGPQETQYF.

This clone was recorded a few times. The chain links TRBV5-5 to TRBJ2-2; D is undetermined. From germline, CDR1 is SGHKS and CDR2 YYEKEE (reference sequence). Between the trimmed V and J ends, which lost 0 bases and 3 bases, there was a span of 12 bases. The CDR3 runs 16 residues. The CDR3 sequence: CASSLAVVSHTGELFF. As DNA, the CDR3 is TGTGCCAGCAGCTTGGCCGTGGTCAGTCACACCGGGGAGCTGTTTTTT.

This clone was seen more than once but under ten times. The V and J genes are TRBV7-3 and TRBJ1-1; weak D call: TRBD1 (5 bases). Germline lookup yields CDR1 SGHTA and CDR2 FQGTGA. The CDR3 spans 13 residues. Trimming pared 4 bases from V and 8 bases from J, leaving 14 bases between. The CDR3 loop is CASSSAGKREAFF. CDR3 nucleotide sequence: TGTGCCAGCAGCTCCGCAGGGAAAAGGGAAGCTTTCTTT.